This section outlines one T cell receptor beta chain sequence together with its context. Its antigen is undetermined. The junction departs from germline at one end; a sequencing error may be responsible. Germline V gene data show CDR1 as LNHDA and CDR2 as SQIVND (reference sequence). The CDR3 has 16 amino acids. PCR was performed using 60 Vbeta and 13 Jbeta primers. Some clones are missing from TCRdb's copy, which holds only in-frame ones; the method was immunoSEQ multiplex PCR. Of over 80,000 clones listed, more than 55% were seen once; the top ten hold under 6%. The sample comes from a study of cytomegalovirus exposure and HLA in healthy donors. Study conclusions and caveats: A missense DCLRE1C variant was associated with V- and J-gene trimming of TCR beta chains in a later analysis, and an independent cohort replicated the association. Three chains linked to CMV were shown in vitro to be specific for CMV antigens.

This sequence originates from a boy younger than 18 in good health and CMV-seropositive. The V gene is TRBV19, the J gene TRBJ1-3, with 8 bases fitting TRBD1. The sequenced sample was PBMCs. CDR3 nucleotide sequence: TGTGCCAGCCTCCGGAGACAGGGGCCCTCTGGGAACACCATATATTTT. It is translated as CASLRRQGPSGNTIYF.